This T cell receptor (beta chain) stems from a study of CXCR3-negative and CXCR3-positive naive CD8 T cells. Germline loops: CDR1 MGHRA, CDR2 YSYEKL. The CDR3 runs 13 residues. Study-wide points: The TRB CDR3s that CXCR3-positive naive cells carried were more hydrophobic than those of CXCR3-negative naive cells. Sequencing showed both naive subsets with comparably high diversity, and memory CD8+ cells much lower.

UMI-labeled 5' RACE yielded the TRB cDNA libraries. TCRdb re-called the 5' RACE reads, yielding one record per CDR3 amino acid sequence without DNA. Recorded for this sample: about 85,000 distinct CDR3 sequences. As for this clonotype: Its antigen is still unknown.

Sequenced: naive CXCR3+ CD8+ T cells from blood. The sample's subset: CD45RO-CCR7+CD27+CD95- naive CD8+ T cells expressing CXCR3 (TNR3+). The rearrangement links TRBV4-1 to TRBJ2-1. The clonotype comes from a human donor in good health. Some clones in this sample may be carry-over from other donors' samples. The CDR3 loop reads CASSQEPGGEQFF.